The 13 T cell receptor beta chains presented below share a single source sample, sequenced in a study of blood T cell repertoires in COVID-19. The assay was immunoSEQ multiplex PCR, and TCRdb's table has in-frame clones only and misses some. Of over 150,000 clones listed, 90% are singletons. What was sequenced was peripheral blood. The receptors stem from a man over 45 with acute or convalescent COVID-19.

V usage is TRBV5-1 and J usage is TRBJ2-1; TRBD2 aligns across 11 bases. Per the germline V gene, CDR1 is SGHRS and CDR2 is YFSETQ. The CDR3 loop spans 16 amino acids. Germline trimming cut 0 bases from V and 10 bases from J; bases unmatched to any gene: 9. CDR3 loop: CASSLVWGLAEAEQFF. For the CDR3, the DNA is TGCGCCAGCAGCTTGGTTTGGGGACTAGCGGAGGCAGAGCAGTTCTTC.

This clone came up once. The V gene is TRBV10-2, the J gene TRBJ2-3; tentatively, D is TRBD1 (6 bases). The germline V gene has CDR1 WSHSY and CDR2 SAAADI. The CDR3 covers 18 residues. V was shortened by 0 bases and J by 2 bases, with 18 bases between the two germline ends. The CDR3 loop reads CASSESPAWTASTDTQYF. The CDR3 nucleotides are TGCGCCAGCAGTGAGTCCCCGGCGTGGACAGCCTCCACAGATACGCAGTATTTT.

This clone was seen once. This chain uses TRBV4-2 with TRBJ2-7; 7 positions match TRBD1. The CDR3 is made up of 15 amino acids. Germline loops: CDR1 LGHNA, CDR2 YNFKEQ. The J segment lost 2 bases and the V segment lost 3 bases, leaving 7 bases of the junction unmatched. This chain's CDR3 is CASSHASGQTYEQYF. The CDR3 coding sequence is TGTGCCAGCAGCCACGCTTCGGGACAGACCTACGAGCAGTACTTC.

The chain links TRBV28 to TRBJ2-5; 7 bases match TRBD2. Germline CDR1 MDHEN, CDR2 SYDVKM. The V and J ends lost 6 bases and 5 bases, in that order; junction bases with no gene match: 9. CDR3 size: 14 residues. In nucleotides, the CDR3 is TGTGCCAGCAGAGATAGACTAGCCCGGGAGACCCAGTACTTC. Protein sequence: CASRDRLARETQYF. The full variable domain, completed using reference TRBV28 and TRBJ2-5, is DVKVTQSSRYLVKRTGEKVFLECVQDMDHENMFWYRQDPGLGLRLIYFSYDVKMKEKGDIPEGYSVSREKKERFSLILESASTNQTSMYLCASRDRLARETQYFGPGTRLLVL.

The genes are TRBV2 and TRBJ2-2; D perhaps matches TRBD1 (5 bases). The CDR3 totals 15 residues. V lost 2 bases and J lost 0, with 7 bases in between. Germline lookup yields CDR1 SNHLY and CDR2 FYNNEI. CDR3 DNA: TGTGCCAGCAGTGAACAAGGGGCGAACACCGGGGAGCTGTTTTTT. Translated, it gives CASSEQGANTGELFF.

This rearrangement joins TRBV28 to TRBJ2-7; 7 bases line up with TRBD1. CDR3 length: 14 residues. Germline V gene sequence: CDR1 MDHEN, CDR2 SYDVKM. With V trimmed by 5 bases and J by 2 bases, 6 bases remained unmatched. CDR3: CASSPGTATYEQYF. The CDR3 DNA reads as TGTGCCAGCAGTCCTGGGACAGCCACCTACGAGCAGTACTTC.

The chain joins TRBV5-1 to TRBJ1-1; D is ambiguous. CDR1 SGHRS and CDR2 YFSETQ come from the germline V gene. The CDR3 contains 13 residues. Trimming cost V 4 bases and J 1 base, with 8 bases left between them. CDR3 nucleotide sequence: TGCGCCAGCAGCAAGACTGGGAACACTGAAGCTTTCTTT. The encoded protein is CASSKTGNTEAFF.

This clone was seen just once. This chain joins TRBV2 and TRBJ1-6, with a weak D call TRBD1 (5 bases). CDR1 and CDR2 (germline): SNHLY, FYNNEI. This CDR3 is built from 14 residues. V lost 7 bases and J lost 7, with 14 bases in between. This chain's CDR3 is CASTGRVQNSPLHF. CDR3 bases: TGTGCCAGCACAGGCAGGGTGCAAAATTCACCCCTCCACTTT.

The chain uses TRBV27 and TRBJ1-5; D gene unclear. The CDR3 is 13 residues long. The germline V gene encodes CDR1 MNHEY and CDR2 SMNVEV (reference sequence). V shed 5 bases and J shed 4 bases, with 9 bases lying between them. The CDR3 sequence is CASSPGRNQPQHF. The DNA for the CDR3 is TGTGCCAGCAGTCCTGGGAGGAATCAGCCCCAGCATTTT.

This clone came up a few times. The chain links TRBV23-1 to TRBJ1-5; no firm D call. TRBV23-1 is an ORF, and what it does is uncertain. CDR3 length: 14 residues. V shed 4 bases and J shed 0 bases, with 7 bases lying between them. The CDR3 is CASSRGNSNQPQHF. CDR3 DNA sequence: TGCGCCAGCAGTCGAGGAAATAGCAATCAGCCCCAGCATTTT.

The genes are TRBV2 and TRBJ2-7, with D tentatively TRBD1 (6 bases). This CDR3 is built from 16 residues. Trimming took off 6 bases at V and 4 bases at J, with 22 bases between the two ends. Germline V gene data show CDR1 as SNHLY and CDR2 as FYNNEI. CDR3 in amino acids: CASSPGLGHTSYEQYF. The DNA for the CDR3 is TGTGCCAGCAGCCCAGGGTTGGGACATACTTCATACGAGCAGTACTTC.

The table lists this clone with a few counts. The V gene is TRBV7-2, the J gene TRBJ2-1, with TRBD2 matching 11 bases. Unmatched junction bases numbered 4, after V lost 0 bases and J lost 6 bases. CDR1 is SGHTA and CDR2 is FQGNSA in the germline V gene. This CDR3 contains 16 residues. The CDR3 nucleotides read TGTGCCAGCAGCTTAGCGGGACTAGCGGCAACCAATGAGCAGTTCTTC. Protein sequence: CASSLAGLAATNEQFF.

The rearrangement links TRBV19 to TRBJ1-1; D possibly corresponds to TRBD1 (5 bases). Per germline, CDR1 LNHDA and CDR2 SQIVND (reference sequence). Trimming removed 5 bases from V and 1 base from J, with 11 bases in between. The CDR3 is made up of 14 amino acids. CDR3 region: CASSLYGGNTEAFF. CDR3 nucleotide sequence: TGTGCCAGTAGTTTGTACGGGGGGAACACTGAAGCTTTCTTT.